This T cell receptor (beta chain) was sequenced during a study of T cell changes during pregnancy in multiple sclerosis. Only in-frame clones appear in the TCRdb table, and some are missing; sequencing was by immunoSEQ multiplex PCR. The sample has around 34,000 clones; 75% to 90% are singletons. From germline, CDR1 is SEHNR and CDR2 FQNEAQ (reference sequence). This CDR3 has 13 amino acids. The V end lost 5 bases, the J end lost 7 bases, and 12 bases lay between the germline ends. Sequences were derived from CD8+ T cells from peripheral blood mononuclear cells, sampled after pregnancy. The TCR sequence derives from a female donor with multiple sclerosis, enrolled in a pregnancy study. The chain joins TRBV7-9 to TRBJ1-5; D uncertain. CDR3 in DNA: TGTGCCAGCAGCACCGGGTCCCCCCAGCCCCAGCATTTT. Translation gives CASSTGSPQPQHF.